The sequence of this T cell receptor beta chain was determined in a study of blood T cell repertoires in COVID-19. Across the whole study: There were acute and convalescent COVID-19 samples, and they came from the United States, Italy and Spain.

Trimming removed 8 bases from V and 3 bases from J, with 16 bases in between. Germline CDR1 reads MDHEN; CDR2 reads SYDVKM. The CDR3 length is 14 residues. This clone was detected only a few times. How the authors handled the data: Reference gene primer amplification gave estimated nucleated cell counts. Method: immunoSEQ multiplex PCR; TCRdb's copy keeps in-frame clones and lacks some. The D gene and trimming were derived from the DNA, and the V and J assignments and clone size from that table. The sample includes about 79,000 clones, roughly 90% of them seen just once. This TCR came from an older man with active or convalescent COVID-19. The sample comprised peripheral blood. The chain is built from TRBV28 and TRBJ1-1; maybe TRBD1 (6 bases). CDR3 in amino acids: CASRGHPLDTEAFF. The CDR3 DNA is TGTGCCAGCCGGGGACACCCGTTGGACACTGAAGCTTTCTTT.